This T cell receptor (beta chain) was sequenced for a study of blood T cell repertoires in COVID-19. Across the whole study: Whether acute or convalescent, the COVID-19 samples came from the United States, Italy and Spain. Sample material is recorded as cDNA or gDNA derived from T cells, B-cell-depleted T cells, or PBMCs.

CDR1 is KGHDR, CDR2 SFDVKD, per germline. The CDR3 totals 16 residues. J lost 9 bases, V lost 4 bases, and 5 bases had no gene match. This table comes from immunoSEQ multiplex PCR, and its TCRdb copy is limited to in-frame clones, with some not included. The sample includes 110,000 or so clones, 70% to 90% seen only once; the top ten take around 1.2%. The material sequenced was peripheral blood. The sequence was collected from a human donor in a cohort sampled during active COVID-19. This sequence joins TRBV24-1 and TRBJ2-1; 16 nucleotides agree with TRBD2. The CDR3 coding sequence is TGTGCCACCAGTGAAGGGACTAGCGGGGGGGCCACTGAGCAGTTCTTC. This sequence encodes CATSEGTSGGATEQFF.